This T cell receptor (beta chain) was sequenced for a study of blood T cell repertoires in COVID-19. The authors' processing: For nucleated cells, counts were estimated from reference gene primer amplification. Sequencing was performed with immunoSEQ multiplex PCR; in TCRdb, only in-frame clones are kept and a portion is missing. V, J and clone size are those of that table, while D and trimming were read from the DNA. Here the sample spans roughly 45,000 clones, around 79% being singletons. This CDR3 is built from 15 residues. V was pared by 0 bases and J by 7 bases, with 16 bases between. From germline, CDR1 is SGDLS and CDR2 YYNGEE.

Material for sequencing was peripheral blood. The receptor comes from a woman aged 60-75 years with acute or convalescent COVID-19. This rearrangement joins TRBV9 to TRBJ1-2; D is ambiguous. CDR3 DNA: TGTGCCAGCAGCGTAGCTGCAGGCGGGCCTCGTGGCTACACCTTC. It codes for CASSVAAGGPRGYTF.